The 30 T cell receptor beta chains below come from one sample, sequenced in a study of blood T cells in healthy people across ages. Primed by a sample-barcoded 5' primer and a J-beta primer mix, a second PCR proceeded for 7 to 11 cycles. TCRdb ran MiXCR on the 5' RACE reads and lists one entry per CDR3 protein. The top ten clones hold about 21% of a sample with 1.5 million to 2 million distinct CDR3 sequences, 35% to 50% of them seen once. The sequencing sample was made of blood. The receptors stem from a human donor in good health.

J is TRBJ2-3 and V is TRBV20-1; weak D call: TRBD2 (7 bases). The length of the CDR3 is 15 residues. V was pared by 3 bases and J by 2 bases, with 15 bases between. Germline V gives CDR1 DFQATT, CDR2 SNEGSKA (reference sequence). Here the CDR3 reads CSARPRRGPTDTQYF. For the CDR3, the DNA is TGCAGTGCTAGGCCACGGCGGGGGCCCACAGATACGCAGTATTTT.

V gene TRBV4-1 combines with J gene TRBJ1-4; weak D call: TRBD1 (5 bases). The germline V gene has CDR1 MGHRA and CDR2 YSYEKL. The CDR3 sequence is 15 residues long. The V gene lost 3 bases and the J gene lost 5 bases, with 13 bases spanning the gap. The CDR3 DNA follows: TGCGCCAGCAGCCAGCAGACAGTGATAAATGAAAAACTGTTTTTT. Its translation: CASSQQTVINEKLFF.

This clonotype was recorded only once. V is TRBV27 and J is TRBJ1-5; 7 bases agree with TRBD1. CDR1 and CDR2 (germline): MNHEY, SMNVEV (reference sequence). Trimming removed 5 bases from V and 9 bases from J; junction bases left unmatched: 10. This CDR3 comprises 14 residues. DNA for the CDR3: TGTGCCAGCAGTCCTCCGGGACAGCTACGGCCCCAGCATTTT. This gives the protein CASSPPGQLRPQHF.

V is TRBV12-3 or TRBV12-4 and J is TRBJ1-4; TRBD1 matches at 10 bases. J lost 8 bases, V lost 4 bases, and 4 bases had no gene match. This CDR3 has 14 amino acids. The CDR3 DNA follows: TGTGCCAGCAGTTCGACAGGGGGCTTGGAAAAACTGTTTTTT. It codes for CASSSTGGLEKLFF.

V is TRBV27 and J is TRBJ2-2, with 9 bases matching TRBD2. The CDR3 covers 16 residues. CDR1 and CDR2 (germline): MNHEY, SMNVEV (reference sequence). Losses at the gene ends were 4 bases for V and 3 bases for J; bases not matched to a gene: 6. CDR3 sequence reads: CASSYASGVYTGELFF. CDR3 in DNA: TGTGCCAGCAGTTATGCTAGCGGGGTCTACACCGGGGAGCTGTTTTTT.

The rearrangement uses TRBV6-2 or TRBV6-3 and TRBJ2-1; D is unclear. Germline CDR1 MNHEY, CDR2 SVGEGT. The CDR3 runs to 14 residues. Trimming cost V 5 bases and J 9 bases, with 17 bases left between them. The CDR3, as DNA: TGTGCCAGCAGTGCCCTCGGCCCTTGGGCTGAGCAGTTCTTC. Its protein is CASSALGPWAEQFF.

The chain recombines TRBV3-1 with TRBJ2-4; D is perhaps TRBD2 (5 bases). Germline-derived CDR1 and CDR2 are LGHDT and YNNKEL (reference sequence). The CDR3 is 16 amino acids. Trimming shortened V by 5 bases and J by 8 bases, and 22 bases separated the two germline ends. The CDR3 spells CASSSPELPTEDIQYF. The CDR3 region has the DNA TGTGCCAGCAGCTCACCGGAACTCCCTACGGAGGACATTCAGTACTTC.

This clonotype was observed a single time. The chain has TRBV12-3 or TRBV12-4 and TRBJ2-3, with a weak D call TRBD1 (6 bases). CDR3 length: 17 amino acids. Trimming stripped 5 bases from V and 1 base from J, with 19 bases between. CDR3 DNA: TGTGCCAGCAGTCCTACCAGGGGCCGAATAGGCACAGATACGCAGTATTTT. This encodes CASSPTRGRIGTDTQYF.

This clonotype was detected only a few times. The chain combines TRBV7-2 with TRBJ2-3; 8 bases map to TRBD2. Losses at the gene ends were 1 base for V and 1 base for J; bases not matched to a gene: 7. The CDR3 is made up of 17 amino acids. CDR1 and CDR2 (germline): SGHTA, FQGNSA. DNA of the CDR3: TGTGCCAGCAGCTTAGAAGTCTGGCGGGGGGGCACAGATACGCAGTATTTT. This gives the protein CASSLEVWRGGTDTQYF. Full variable domain (rest looked up from reference TRBV7-2 and TRBJ2-3): GAGVSQSPSNKVTEKGKDVELRCDPISGHTALYWYRQSLGQGLEFLIYFQGNSAPDKSGLPSDRFSAERTGGSVSTLTIQRTQQEDSAVYLCASSLEVWRGGTDTQYFGPGTRLTVL.

V and J are TRBV7-2 and TRBJ1-1, with a possible D match to TRBD1 (6 bases). Germline CDR1 is SGHTA and CDR2 is FQGNSA. Trimming pared 4 bases from V and 11 bases from J, leaving 20 bases between. CDR3 length equals 14 residues. The CDR3 loop is CASSSQGMGADAFF. The CDR3 DNA follows: TGTGCCAGCAGCTCCCAGGGGATGGGCGCGGATGCTTTCTTT.

This chain links TRBV7-2 with TRBJ1-2, with D perhaps TRBD1 (6 bases). This CDR3 comprises 14 residues. V dropped 2 bases and J dropped 5 bases, with 12 bases sitting between them. Germline CDR1 SGHTA, CDR2 FQGNSA. The chain's CDR3 is CASSLSTGSYGYTF. Written as DNA, the CDR3 is TGTGCCAGCAGCTTATCGACAGGTTCATATGGCTACACCTTC.

The CDR3 DNA reads as TGTGCCAGCAGAGGAATCCACTACGAGCAGTACTTC. Encoded protein: CASRGIHYEQYF. The rearrangement joins TRBV2 to TRBJ2-1; no firm D call. TRBJ2-7 matches the DNA end more closely, so the J call is doubtful. Germline CDR1 SNHLY, CDR2 FYNNEI. The CDR3 runs to 12 residues.

The V and J genes are TRBV18 and TRBJ2-4; 10 bases align to TRBD1. V was clipped by 2 bases and J by 7 bases; unmatched bases: 11. The CDR3 runs 17 residues. Germline lookup yields CDR1 KGHSH and CDR2 LQKENI. The CDR3 coding sequence is TGTGCCAGCTCACCAAACAGTCCGGGACAGGGGAGGAACATTCAGTACTTC. This gives the protein CASSPNSPGQGRNIQYF.

The chain links TRBV4-3 to TRBJ1-2; TRBD1 aligns across 8 bases. The germline CDR1 and CDR2 sequences are LGHNA and YSLEER. CDR3 size: 16 residues. V shed 3 bases and J 6 bases; nucleotides not matched to a gene: 12. The CDR3 coding sequence is TGCGCCAGCAGCCAGAGACAGGGGTTAAATAAGGATGGCTACACCTTC. Its translation is CASSQRQGLNKDGYTF.

This sequence joins TRBV7-9 and TRBJ2-7; 9 nucleotides match TRBD1. Germline V lookup: CDR1 SEHNR, CDR2 FQNEAQ (reference sequence). Trimming took 5 bases from V and 6 from J; bases not matched to a gene: 11. CDR3 length: 15 residues. The CDR3 DNA reads as TGTGCCAGCAGCCCCGGGGACAGGGAGGTGGTCGAGCAGTACTTC. Protein product: CASSPGDREVVEQYF.

V gene TRBV18 combines with J gene TRBJ2-3; the match to TRBD2 covers 10 bases. CDR1 KGHSH and CDR2 LQKENI come from the germline V gene. The ends lost 5 bases at V and 8 bases at J; junction bases unmatched: 16. CDR3 size: 17 residues. The CDR3, as DNA: TGTGCCAGCTCAACCAATTACGGGACTAGCGTTGAGGGTACGCAGTATTTT. Residues: CASSTNYGTSVEGTQYF.

Worth noting for this clonotype: One junction end disagrees with the germline gene, perhaps due to a read error. This sequence joins TRBV7-9 and TRBJ2-4; D is ambiguous. This CDR3 region has 14 residues. The germline gives CDR1 SEHNR, CDR2 FQNEAQ (reference sequence). CDR3 residues: CPSSSGELYNEQYF. The CDR3 DNA reads as TGTCCCAGCAGCTCTGGCGAACTCTACAATGAGCAGTACTTC.

The V call is TRBV12-3 or TRBV12-4, the J call TRBJ2-4; 10 nucleotides agree with TRBD2. TRBJ2-5 explains the end of the DNA better; the J call may be wrong. CDR3 length equals 14 residues. The CDR3 nucleotides are TGTGCCAGCATGGACGGGACTAGCGTAGGGACCCAGTACTTC. Protein sequence: CASMDGTSVGTQYF.

This rearrangement joins TRBV9 to TRBJ1-2; D may be TRBD1 (5 bases). CDR1 is SGDLS, CDR2 YYNGEE, per germline. V lost 0 bases and J lost 4, with 7 bases in between. CDR3 length equals 13 residues. This CDR3 is CASSVGQPYGYTF. CDR3 bases: TGTGCCAGCAGCGTAGGACAGCCCTATGGCTACACCTTC.

This clonotype was counted between two and nine times. V and J are TRBV20-1 and TRBJ2-5; possibly TRBD1 for D (6 bases). The V end lost 6 bases, the J end lost 1 base, and 12 bases lay between the germline ends. The CDR3 loop spans 13 amino acids. Looked up from germline, CDR1 is DFQATT and CDR2 is SNEGSKA (reference sequence). The CDR3 DNA is TGCAGTGCCCCAGGGGACGGCCAAGAGACCCAGTACTTC. Protein: CSAPGDGQETQYF.

This clonotype appeared a few times. The genes are TRBV10-3 and TRBJ2-5; a possible D gene is TRBD2 (6 bases). There are 15 residues in the CDR3. Germline values: CDR1 ENHRY, CDR2 SYGVKD. V gave up 3 bases and J gave up 2 bases, with 13 bases separating them. The chain's CDR3 is CAISEPGLDQETQYF. The CDR3 nucleotides are TGTGCCATCAGTGAACCGGGACTCGATCAAGAGACCCAGTACTTC.

Many counts were recorded for this clonotype. The J gene is TRBJ2-6, the V gene TRBV7-9; unclear D gene. The germline V gene has CDR1 SEHNR and CDR2 FQNEAQ (reference sequence). Between the trimmed V and J ends, which lost 6 bases and 0 bases, there was a span of 9 bases. The CDR3 covers 15 residues. CDR3 DNA: TGTGCCAGCAGTCCCGACAACTCTGGGGCCAACGTCCTGACTTTC. It yields the protein CASSPDNSGANVLTF.

This clonotype was observed a few times. The chain joins TRBV4-3 to TRBJ2-3; 8 bases fit TRBD2. CDR3 length: 15 amino acids. Germline-derived CDR1 and CDR2 are LGHNA and YSLEER. V gave up 4 bases and J gave up 3 bases; unmatched junction bases: 6. The CDR3 spells CASSPGGRQTDTQYF. In DNA form, the CDR3 reads TGCGCCAGCAGCCCGGGGGGGAGGCAGACAGATACGCAGTATTTT.

The chain is built from TRBV10-3 and TRBJ2-4, with D unresolved. The J call may not be correct, given that the DNA end is closer to TRBJ2-5. CDR3 size: 12 residues. Germline lookup yields CDR1 ENHRY and CDR2 SYGVKD. CDR3 sequence: CAISDIGETQYF. CDR3 bases: TGTGCCATCAGTGATATCGGGGAGACCCAGTACTTC.

V is TRBV7-2 and J is TRBJ2-1; D gene uncertain. Germline CDR1 and CDR2: SGHTA and FQGNSA. This CDR3 contains 12 residues. Between the trimmed V and J ends, which lost 1 base and 9 bases, there was a span of 7 bases. CDR3 loop: CASSLGTFEQFF. DNA for the CDR3: TGTGCCAGCAGCTTAGGAACATTTGAGCAGTTCTTC.

This clonotype was seen only a few times. This chain uses TRBV20-1 with TRBJ2-4; D is ambiguous. Germline V gene lookup returns CDR1 DFQATT and CDR2 SNEGSKA (reference sequence). The CDR3 consists of 12 residues. Trimming stripped 6 bases from V and 15 bases from J, with 21 bases between. The CDR3 sequence: CSANSGVLSPYF. CDR3 nucleotide sequence: TGCAGTGCAAACAGTGGGGTTCTTAGTCCGTACTTC.

This sequence joins TRBV27 and TRBJ2-7; 11 bases are shared with TRBD1. Germline V gene lookup returns CDR1 MNHEY and CDR2 SMNVEV (reference sequence). The CDR3 sequence is 14 residues long. The J segment lost 6 bases and the V segment lost 5 bases, leaving 6 bases of the junction unmatched. The CDR3 DNA follows: TGTGCCAGCAGTCTGGGACAGGGGGTAGGCGAGCAGTACTTC. Amino acids: CASSLGQGVGEQYF.

The DNA of the CDR3 is TGCAGTGCTAGAAGGGCCACCTACGAGCAGTACTTC. Translating it yields CSARRATYEQYF. The rearrangement uses TRBV20-1 and TRBJ2-7; no clear D. The CDR3 is 12 amino acids. Trimming pared 2 bases from V and 2 bases from J, leaving 7 bases between. Per the germline V gene, CDR1 is DFQATT and CDR2 is SNEGSKA (reference sequence).

This chain joins TRBV4-3 and TRBJ2-3; D is perhaps TRBD2 (6 bases). Germline V gene sequence: CDR1 LGHNA, CDR2 YSLEER. V was trimmed by 4 bases and J by 0 bases, leaving 14 bases between them. The length of the CDR3 is 16 residues. Written as DNA, the CDR3 is TGCGCCAGCAGCCTTTGGCCTAGCGCCAGCACAGATACGCAGTATTTT. Amino acids: CASSLWPSASTDTQYF.

This clonotype has more than one count but fewer than ten. This sequence joins TRBV7-2 and TRBJ2-1; 10 bases map to TRBD2. Germline V gene lookup returns CDR1 SGHTA and CDR2 FQGNSA. The CDR3 is made up of 17 amino acids. V lost 1 base to trimming and J lost 7 bases; unmatched junction nucleotides: 10. The CDR3 is CASSLVSGGVTGNEQFF. The CDR3 DNA is TGTGCCAGCAGCTTAGTCAGCGGGGGGGTGACGGGTAATGAGCAGTTCTTC.